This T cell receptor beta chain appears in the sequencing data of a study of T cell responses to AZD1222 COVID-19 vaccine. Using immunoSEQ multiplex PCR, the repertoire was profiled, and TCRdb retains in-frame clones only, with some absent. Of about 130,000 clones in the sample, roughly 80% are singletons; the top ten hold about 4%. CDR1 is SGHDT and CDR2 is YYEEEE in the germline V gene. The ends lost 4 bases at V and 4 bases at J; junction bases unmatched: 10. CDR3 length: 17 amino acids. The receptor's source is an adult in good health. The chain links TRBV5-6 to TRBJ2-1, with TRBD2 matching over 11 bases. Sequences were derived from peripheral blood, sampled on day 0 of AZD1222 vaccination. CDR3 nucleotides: TGTGCCAGCAGCCCAACTAGCGGGGGCCGATTATACAATGAGCAGTTCTTC. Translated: CASSPTSGGRLYNEQFF.